The TCR beta chain under discussion was sequenced for a study of radiotherapy plus CTLA-4 blockade in lung cancer. Study-wide context: An objective response was seen in about 18% of patients, and disease control in 31%.

Findings and caveats of the study: The best prediction of response reportedly came from early blood T cell clone dynamics, with interferon-beta. Tumor-derived TCR clones expanded in blood after radiotherapy plus ipilimumab.

Focal radiation plus CTLA-4 blockade with ipilimumab was administered to patients who had chemo-refractory metastatic non-small-cell lung cancer. Data came from immunoSEQ multiplex PCR; TCRdb stores just in-frame clones and leaves some out. The data hold about 60,000 clones, with more than 60% observed a single time. The CDR3 runs 15 residues. The germline CDR1 and CDR2 sequences are SGHRS and YFSETQ. The V segment lost 3 bases and the J segment 7 bases; nucleotides outside the gene matches: 10. Remarks on this clone: Its antigen remains unknown.

This sequence joins TRBV5-1 and TRBJ2-1, with 7 nucleotides matching TRBD1. The sequences come from peripheral blood, collected from a patient treated with radiotherapy plus ipilimumab. The sequence came from a human donor with non-small cell lung cancer who had a partial response to radiotherapy plus ipilimumab. CDR3 amino acids: CASSWRQTGLNEQFF. The CDR3 DNA reads TGCGCCAGCAGCTGGAGACAGACAGGGTTAAATGAGCAGTTCTTC. Full variable domain (missing parts from reference TRBV5-1 and TRBJ2-1): KAGVTQTPRYLIKTRGQQVTLSCSPISGHRSVSWYQQTPGQGLQFLFEYFSETQRNKGNFPGRFSGRQFSNSRSEMNVSTLELGDSALYLCASSWRQTGLNEQFFGPGTRLTVL.